The text below deals with one TCR beta chain. The data are from a study of T cell changes during pregnancy in multiple sclerosis. The table came from immunoSEQ multiplex PCR; TCRdb's copy has only in-frame clones and leaves some out. The sample lists roughly 59,000 clones; 80% to 95% were seen once. The V gene's germline CDR1 is SGHNT and CDR2 YYREEE (reference sequence). Losses at the gene ends were 5 bases for V and 6 bases for J; bases not matched to a gene: 7. The CDR3 loop spans 15 amino acids. V and J are TRBV5-4 and TRBJ2-7; 14 bases line up with TRBD2. The specimen comprised CD4+ T cells from peripheral blood mononuclear cells, sampled before pregnancy. The clonotype comes from a female donor with multiple sclerosis, enrolled in a pregnancy study. In DNA, the CDR3 is TGTGCCAGCAGGTCGGGACTAGCGGGAGTCGGCGAGCAGTACTTC. Amino acid sequence: CASRSGLAGVGEQYF. Full variable domain (outside the CDR3, taken from reference TRBV5-4 and TRBJ2-7): ETGVTQSPTHLIKTRGQQVTLRCSSQSGHNTVSWYQQALGQGPQFIFQYYREEENGRGNFPPRFSGLQFPNYSSELNVNALELDDSALYLCASRSGLAGVGEQYFGPGTRLTVT.